This T cell receptor (beta chain) stems from a study of T cell changes during pregnancy in multiple sclerosis. Some clones are missing from TCRdb's copy, which holds only in-frame ones; the method was immunoSEQ multiplex PCR. Altogether around 40,000 clones are present, 91% being singletons, with the ten largest covering 5% to 6.5%. Per germline, CDR1 MGHRA and CDR2 YSYEKL. The CDR3 has 15 residues. The V end was cut by 0 bases, the J end by 0 bases, with 9 bases between. Sample: CD8+ T cells from peripheral blood mononuclear cells, taken in the second trimester of pregnancy. This clonotype originated in a female donor with multiple sclerosis, enrolled in a pregnancy study. V and J are TRBV4-1 and TRBJ2-7; D unclear. Here the CDR3 reads CASSQDAWSSYEQYF. CDR3 DNA sequence: TGCGCCAGCAGCCAAGATGCGTGGTCCTCCTACGAGCAGTACTTC.